This paragraph covers one T cell receptor beta chain sequence. Its specificity is not known. The ViraFEST assay expanded antigen-specific CD4+ T cells with viral peptide pools before sequencing. Subsequent to a culture period of less than twelve days, CD4+ T cells were isolated. Convalescent patients had PCR-confirmed SARS-CoV-2 infection between March and December 2020. Half-medium exchanges with IL-2 medium took place on days 3 and 7. Libraries were prepared by immunoSEQ multiplex PCR; TCRdb keeps only in-frame clonotypes and omits some of them. The table records about 27,000 clones, about 80% of them present only once. This sample was included in a study of vaccination effects on CD4 cells after COVID-19. Overall study: Among convalescent patients, two provided samples 16 days and one week before vaccination.

This CDR3 is built from 17 residues. In germline, CDR1 is SGHRS, CDR2 YFSETQ. Trimming cost V 0 bases and J 1 base; bases outside gene matches: 6. Study results and caveats: Clones of infection and vaccine origin contracted markedly late after vaccination. Few convalescent patients and no early post-infection timepoints were included in the study.

This receptor was taken from a human donor who had a prior SARS-CoV-2 infection. This specimen consisted of CD4+ T cells from PBMCs cultured with HCoV-NL63 spike peptides, obtained before COVID-19 vaccination. The chain combines TRBV5-1 with TRBJ1-1; 10 bases align to TRBD1. CDR3 DNA: TGCGCCAGCAGCTTGGGCGGGACAGGGGACCAGAACACTGAAGCTTTCTTT. It specifies CASSLGGTGDQNTEAFF.